The subject of this entry is one TCR beta chain. Trimming removed 5 bases at V and 2 bases at J, with 11 bases between. CDR3 length equals 14 residues. Looked up from germline, CDR1 is MRHNA and CDR2 is SNTAGT. The data are from a study of blood T cell repertoires in COVID-19. The table came from immunoSEQ multiplex PCR; TCRdb's copy has only in-frame clones and leaves some out. Here the sample spans about 150,000 clones, roughly 87% being singletons. The rearrangement joins TRBV6-4 to TRBJ2-3, with D possibly matching TRBD1 (5 bases). The receptor was derived from a woman between 40 and 50 years old who had been exposed to COVID-19. Source material: PBMCs or T cells enriched from blood (not recorded which). DNA for the CDR3: TGTGCCAGCAGTAAGACAGCCAACACAGATACGCAGTATTTT. Residues: CASSKTANTDTQYF.